The present TCR beta chain was sequenced within a study of cytomegalovirus exposure and HLA in healthy donors. In the study overall: Earlier, 150 million to 200 million T cells were analyzed, and about 120 million unique TCR beta sequences were found among them.

Remarks on this clone: As yet, its antigen is unknown.

The CDR3 totals 14 residues. CDR1 and CDR2 (germline): MNHEY, SMNVEV (reference sequence). The V gene lost 4 bases and the J gene lost 4 bases, with 11 bases spanning the gap. The PCR contained 60 Vbeta and 13 Jbeta primers. TCRdb keeps only in-frame clones here, not all; method: immunoSEQ multiplex PCR. Seen here are a few hundred thousand clones, about 87% observed once, and the top ten hold roughly 2.1%. Overall study findings and caveats: Sequencing likely caused a cluster of highly shared sequence variants. Overall, roughly 150 TCR beta chains were annotated as cytomegalovirus-associated. Later genetic work tied a missense DCLRE1C variant to beta-chain V and J trimming.

The rearrangement uses TRBV27 and TRBJ1-5; D possibly corresponds to TRBD1 (6 bases). The source of this sequence is a woman aged 18-35 years in good health and CMV-seronegative. Sequencing used PBMCs. This CDR3 reads CASSSRGSNQPQHF. For the CDR3, the DNA is TGTGCCAGCAGTTCCAGGGGCTCAAATCAGCCCCAGCATTTT.